This T cell receptor beta chain emerged from a study of T cell repertoires in cytomegalovirus infection (dated by TCRdb to the late 2010s). With respect to the entire study: Recently identified HLA-C-restricted CMV epitopes, whose presentation resists viral immunomodulation, were targeted by peptide stimulations together with well-studied HLA-B-restricted epitopes. Because public TCR beta signatures pointed to carriage of CMV infection together with the matching HLA type, the HLA type of each donor mattered for the analysis.

The sequencing machine was an Illumina HiSeq 1500. TCRdb took the public reads, trimmed them with fastp at Q25, ran MiXCR for clone calling and kept in-frame beta chains. Entries that share a CDR3 protein sequence are merged under the most common genes and DNA. Here the sample has about 900,000 distinct CDR3 sequences; around 32% occur a single time. About an eighth of the sample lies in the top ten. V and J lose 2 bases and 5 bases, and a span of 9 bases separates them. From the cysteine through the phenylalanine, the CDR3 covers 13 amino acids. Only the CDR3 region is kept as DNA, spanning 39 bases read in frame from base 1. CDR1 and CDR2 were assigned from the germline V gene (reference sequence) as MNHEY and SMNVEV. In light of the paper, this sample's treatment or condition label describes: in vitro stimulation with specific CMV peptide epitopes to enrich CMV-specific T cells. The table lists this clonotype with a count of one. Its specific antigen is unknown. One base away there is no much larger clone; base qualities are not given. Just one read gives weak support.

Results and caveats for the whole study, not just this receptor: In both this cohort and an independent cohort of a few hundred donors, the cumulative frequency of public TCR beta family members distinguished carriers of CMV infection plus the relevant HLA type. In the ex vivo response, HLA-C-restricted CMV-specific TCR beta clonotypes were dominant, and in two of eight donors the single most frequent clonotype came from this HLA-C-restricted group.

This specimen consisted of cultured CD8+ T cells from PBMCs, obtained from culture after CMV antigen stimulation. The chain was built from TRBV27 and TRBJ1-1; possibly the D gene is TRBD1, per 5 matching bases. The sequence came from a human donor in good health (CMV status not recorded). Some clones in this sample may be carry-over from other donors' samples. The DNA reads as follows: TGTGCCAGCAGTTTACACGGGGGGACTGAAGCTTTCTTT. This is translated as CASSLHGGTEAFF.